This T cell receptor beta chain was sequenced during a study of blood T cell repertoires in COVID-19. Study details: Researchers got acute and convalescent COVID-19 samples from the United States, Italy and Spain. Sample material is recorded as cDNA or gDNA derived from T cells, B-cell-depleted T cells, or PBMCs.

Assay used: immunoSEQ multiplex PCR; TCRdb lists only in-frame clones, some missing. The sample holds 150,000 or so clones, under 85% seen once. This clone was recorded only once. V was cut by 7 bases and J by 6 bases, with 9 bases left in between. The CDR3 sequence is 12 residues long. Per germline, CDR1 SGHTA and CDR2 FQGNSA. Enrolment of Seattle patients took place during active infection, and they were followed longitudinally. The receptor's source is a man aged 60 to 75 with COVID-19, enrolled during active disease. Specimen: peripheral blood. V gene TRBV7-2 combines with J gene TRBJ2-2; D uncertain. CDR3 protein: CASNNRPGELFF. DNA for the CDR3: TGTGCCAGCAACAACCGCCCCGGGGAGCTGTTTTTT.